The sequence of this TCR beta chain was determined in a study of cytomegalovirus exposure and HLA in healthy donors. Study conclusions and caveats: When analyzed later, the rates of TCR association showed variation by HLA locus, with DRB1 the most and HLA-C the fewest.

The ends were cut back, 0 bases at V and 5 bases at J, with 13 bases in the middle. Germline values: CDR1 MNHEY, CDR2 SVGAGI. This CDR3 region has 15 residues. A multiplex PCR was run with 60 Vbeta primers and 13 Jbeta primers. Sequencing used immunoSEQ multiplex PCR; TCRdb keeps in-frame clones, though not all of them. The ten most abundant clones cover approximately 2.7% of a sample with about 75,000 clones. For this clone: The antigen is not known.

Material: PBMCs. The V and J genes are TRBV6-5 and TRBJ1-1; tentative D call: TRBD1 (5 bases). The TCR was taken from a man aged 35 to 55 in good health and CMV-seronegative. The CDR3 nucleotides are TGTGCCAGCAGTTACTCACAGGCGGAACGGACTGAAGCTTTCTTT. Amino acids: CASSYSQAERTEAFF.